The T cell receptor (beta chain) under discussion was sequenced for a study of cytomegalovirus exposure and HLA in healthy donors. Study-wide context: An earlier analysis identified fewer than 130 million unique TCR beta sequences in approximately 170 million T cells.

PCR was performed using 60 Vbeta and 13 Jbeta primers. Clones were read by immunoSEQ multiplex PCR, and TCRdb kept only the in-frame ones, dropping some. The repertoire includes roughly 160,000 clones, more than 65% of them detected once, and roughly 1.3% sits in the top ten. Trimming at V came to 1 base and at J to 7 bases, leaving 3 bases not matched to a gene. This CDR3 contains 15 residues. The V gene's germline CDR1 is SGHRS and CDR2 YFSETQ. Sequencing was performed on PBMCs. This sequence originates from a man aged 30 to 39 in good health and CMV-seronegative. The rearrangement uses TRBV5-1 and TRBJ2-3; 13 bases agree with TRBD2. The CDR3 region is CASSLTSGGVNTQYF. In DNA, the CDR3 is TGCGCCAGCAGCTTGACTAGCGGGGGGGTAAATACGCAGTATTTT. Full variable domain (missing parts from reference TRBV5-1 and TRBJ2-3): KAGVTQTPRYLIKTRGQQVTLSCSPISGHRSVSWYQQTPGQGLQFLFEYFSETQRNKGNFPGRFSGRQFSNSRSEMNVSTLELGDSALYLCASSLTSGGVNTQYFGPGTRLTVL.